The 17 T cell receptor beta chains presented below share a single source sample, sequenced in a study of post-analysis software for immune sequencing data. Notes on the study in general: Relative to controls, patients had five TRBV segments at higher frequency, with TRBV5-6, TRBV5-1 and TRBV20-1 among these.

What these receptors recognize is not known. Presence of unique molecular identifiers characterized the TCR beta cDNA libraries. MiXCR, applied by TCRdb to the PCR reads, yields one record per CDR3 protein. The data hold about 430,000 distinct CDR3 sequences, with approximately 38% observed a single time. Sequencing was carried out using blood. The receptor source for this set is a girl aged 2 to 10 with multiple sclerosis.

The chain recombines TRBV15 with TRBJ2-1, with D maybe TRBD2 (6 bases). V lost 0 bases and J lost 15, with 12 bases in between. Germline CDR1 reads LNHNV; CDR2 reads YYDKDF (reference sequence). The CDR3 length is 12 residues. In nucleotides, the CDR3 is TGTGCCACCAGCAGAGATTTCGGGGGTCCGTTCTTC. Translating it yields CATSRDFGGPFF.

In this sample, this clonotype turned up many times. The chain employs TRBV4-1 and TRBJ2-7; 7 nucleotides match TRBD2. CDR3 length equals 13 residues. Germline V gene data show CDR1 as MGHRA and CDR2 as YSYEKL. Trimming at V came to 4 bases and at J to 1 base, leaving 1 base not matched to a gene. The DNA for the CDR3 is TGCGCCAGCAGCCCTAGCGGATCCTACGAGCAGTACTTC. Its translation: CASSPSGSYEQYF.

Written as DNA, the CDR3 is TGTGCCAGCAGCCCTCACGCTACGTCAGGGGACTATGGCTACACCTTC. Protein sequence: CASSPHATSGDYGYTF. The rearrangement joins TRBV5-5 to TRBJ1-2; tentatively, D is TRBD1 (6 bases). V lost 4 bases to trimming and J lost 3 bases, with 19 bases between them. Germline V gene data show CDR1 as SGHKS and CDR2 as YYEKEE (reference sequence). The CDR3 is 16 amino acids.

The gene calls are TRBV7-9 and TRBJ1-2; 9 bases are a match to TRBD1. V dropped 5 bases and J dropped 3; count of bases not matched to a gene: 4. Looked up from germline, CDR1 is SEHNR and CDR2 is FQNEAQ (reference sequence). The CDR3 length is 14 residues. CDR3: CASSGTGSYYGYTF. CDR3 in DNA: TGTGCCAGCAGCGGGACAGGGAGTTACTATGGCTACACCTTC.

The V gene is TRBV7-9, the J gene TRBJ1-2; 9 nucleotides align to TRBD1. J lost 0 bases, V lost 5 bases, and 10 bases had no gene match. The CDR3 loop spans 17 amino acids. The germline V gene has CDR1 SEHNR and CDR2 FQNEAQ (reference sequence). DNA of the CDR3: TGTGCCAGCAGCCCAAACAGGGGGCGGGTGGCTAACTATGGCTACACCTTC. Translating gives CASSPNRGRVANYGYTF.

The V gene is TRBV4-1, the J gene TRBJ1-2, with D hard to call. The germline V and J ends were trimmed by 0 bases and 8 bases, with 13 bases remaining between them. Germline values: CDR1 MGHRA, CDR2 YSYEKL. CDR3 length equals 14 residues. CDR3 loop: CASSQDSPAGGYTF. The CDR3 DNA sequence: TGCGCCAGCAGCCAAGATAGCCCGGCGGGCGGCTACACCTTC.

This clonotype has only a few counts. This chain connects TRBV10-3 to TRBJ2-7, with D maybe TRBD1 (5 bases). Germline CDR1 and CDR2: ENHRY and SYGVKD. This CDR3 is 12 amino acids long. Trimming shortened V by 4 bases and J by 1 base, and 5 bases separated the two germline ends. The CDR3 sequence is CAISAGSYEQYF. The DNA for the CDR3 is TGTGCCATCAGTGCAGGGTCCTACGAGCAGTACTTC.

V gene TRBV29-1 combines with J gene TRBJ2-7; TRBD1 is a possible D gene (6 bases). The V end lost 2 bases, the J end lost 8 bases, and 16 bases lay between the germline ends. Germline assignment: CDR1 SQVTM and CDR2 ANQGSEA. The length of the CDR3 is 13 residues. CDR3 in amino acids: CSVETGINTKQYF. In DNA form, the CDR3 reads TGCAGCGTTGAAACAGGGATTAATACCAAGCAGTACTTC.

This clonotype turned up a few times. This sequence joins TRBV9 and TRBJ2-5; 9 bases fit TRBD1. Near its end, the DNA agrees better with TRBJ2-7, so the J call may be wrong. The CDR3 loop spans 13 amino acids. CDR1 and CDR2 from the germline V gene are SGDLS and YYNGEE. The CDR3 loop is CASSPGTGNEQYF. The CDR3 DNA reads TGTGCCAGCAGCCCGGGGACAGGGAACGAGCAGTACTTC.

This clonotype appeared a few times. The rearrangement joins TRBV25-1 to TRBJ2-3; 9 bases are shared with TRBD1. This CDR3 contains 14 residues. Germline lookup yields CDR1 MGHDK and CDR2 SYGVNS. J gave up 6 bases and V 1 base, and 2 bases lay outside the gene matches. This CDR3 reads CASSEWDRADTQYF. The CDR3 DNA sequence: TGTGCCAGCAGTGAATGGGACAGGGCGGATACGCAGTATTTT.

This clonotype came up a few times. CDR3 bases: TGTGCCAGCAGTTACGGGGAGCCGACCCTCTACGAGCAGTACTTC. It translates to CASSYGEPTLYEQYF. The rearrangement joins TRBV6-5 to TRBJ2-7; D may be TRBD2 (5 bases). Trimming removed 2 bases from V and 3 bases from J, with 14 bases in between. The germline CDR1 and CDR2 sequences are MNHEY and SVGAGI. This CDR3 contains 15 residues.

This chain connects TRBV5-5 to TRBJ2-3, with a tentative D call TRBD1 (6 bases). This CDR3 comprises 17 residues. CDR1 and CDR2 (germline): SGHKS, YYEKEE (reference sequence). Trimming removed 1 base from V and 0 bases from J, with 15 bases in between. The CDR3 reads CASSLTGYSPSTDTQYF. The CDR3, as DNA: TGTGCCAGCAGCTTGACAGGGTACTCCCCTAGCACAGATACGCAGTATTTT.

To note about this clonotype: Relative to the germline gene, one junction end is altered; a read error may explain this. The rearrangement joins TRBV7-9 to TRBJ2-3; the D is unclear. The CDR3 runs 11 residues. CDR1 and CDR2 (germline): SEHNR, FQNEAQ (reference sequence). This chain's CDR3 is CASTLGSWEYF. CDR3 coding DNA: TGTGCCAGCACCTTAGGTTCCTGGGAGTATTTT.

The chain carries TRBV4-2 and TRBJ2-5, with 14 bases lining up with TRBD2. The J call may be mistaken, given a closer DNA end match to TRBJ2-7. CDR3 length: 21 amino acids. CDR1 LGHNA and CDR2 YNFKEQ come from the germline V gene. CDR3 DNA: TGTGCCAGCAGCCAAGACTCGCGGGGACTAGCGGGAGTGGCCCCAACCTACGAGCAGTACTTC. Its translation: CASSQDSRGLAGVAPTYEQYF.

The rearrangement joins TRBV9 to TRBJ1-1; D not certain. CDR3 length equals 14 residues. Looked up from germline, CDR1 is SGDLS and CDR2 is YYNGEE. Trimming pared 3 bases from V and 1 base from J, leaving 10 bases between. CDR3 amino acids: CASSGGRENTEAFF. The CDR3 DNA reads TGTGCCAGCAGCGGGGGTAGGGAGAACACTGAAGCTTTCTTT.

This clonotype showed up just a few times. This rearrangement joins TRBV5-1 to TRBJ1-2; D perhaps matches TRBD1 (6 bases). The CDR3 is 17 amino acids. CDR1 is SGHRS, CDR2 YFSETQ, per germline. V was cut by 4 bases and J by 3 bases, with 22 bases left in between. CDR3 in amino acids: CASSQPAGGEIHYGYTF. The CDR3 DNA reads as TGCGCCAGCAGCCAACCAGCCGGGGGCGAGATTCACTATGGCTACACCTTC.

The sample holds one count of this clonotype. The chain uses TRBV3-1 and TRBJ2-1; 13 nucleotides agree with TRBD2. This CDR3 region has 19 residues. V gave up 1 base and J gave up 2 bases; unmatched junction bases: 8. Germline loops: CDR1 LGHDT, CDR2 YNNKEL (reference sequence). The CDR3 loop is CASSQGLGLAGFTYNEQFF. The CDR3 DNA sequence: TGTGCCAGCAGCCAAGGTTTGGGACTAGCGGGATTTACCTACAATGAGCAGTTCTTC.